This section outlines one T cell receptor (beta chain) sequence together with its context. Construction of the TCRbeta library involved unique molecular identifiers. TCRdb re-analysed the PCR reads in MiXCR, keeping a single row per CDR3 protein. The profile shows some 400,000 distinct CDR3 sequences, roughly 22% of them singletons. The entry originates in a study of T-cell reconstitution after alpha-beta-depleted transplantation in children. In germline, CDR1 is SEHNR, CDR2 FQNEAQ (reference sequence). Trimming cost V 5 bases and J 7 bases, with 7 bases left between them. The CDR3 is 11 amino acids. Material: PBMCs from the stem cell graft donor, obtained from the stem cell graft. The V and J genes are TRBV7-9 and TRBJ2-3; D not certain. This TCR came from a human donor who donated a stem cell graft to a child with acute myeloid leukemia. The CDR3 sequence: CASSQRNTQYF. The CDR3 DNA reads TGTGCCAGCAGCCAAAGAAATACGCAGTATTTT.